This TCR beta chain was identified during a study of shared clonotypes between healthy human individuals. Deep-level assay runs were performed. Sequencing was performed with immunoSEQ multiplex PCR; in TCRdb, only in-frame clones are kept and a portion is missing. The table includes some 1 million clones, about 75% detected once. This clone was detected only once. The antigen is unknown. V shed 3 bases and J shed 2 bases, with 8 bases lying between them. Germline V gene lookup returns CDR1 WNHNN and CDR2 SYGVQD (reference sequence). The CDR3 consists of 15 residues. Study-wide points: All-four-donor shared clonotypes had higher generation probabilities than non-shared clonotypes did.

V and J are TRBV10-1 and TRBJ2-6, with D maybe TRBD2 (6 bases). The material sequenced was memory CD4+ T cells sorted from blood. Specified subset: CD45RA-negative fraction. This clonotype was obtained from a man aged 18 to 29 in good health. The CDR3 bases are TGCGCCAGCAGTGACGGGGAGGCTGGGGCCAACGTCCTGACTTTC. It is translated as CASSDGEAGANVLTF.